The next 8 T cell receptor beta chains were all read from a single sample in a study of T cells in Graves' hyperthyroidism and ophthalmopathy. TCR beta CDR3 regions were amplified from RNA. With the HTBI primer set, the TCR CDR3 went through a first round of RT-PCR. TCRdb reanalysed the multiplex PCR reads using MiXCR and keeps one entry per CDR3 protein. Among 250,000 to 300,000 distinct CDR3 sequences listed, 13% were seen once. Material: blood. These receptors originate from a woman under 40 with Graves' hyperthyroidism that later progressed to Graves' ophthalmopathy.

The chain uses TRBV28 and TRBJ2-1; D not certain. The CDR3 extends over 21 amino acids. With 2 bases removed from V and 0 bases from J, the gap between germline ends came to 26 bases. The germline V gene encodes CDR1 MDHEN and CDR2 SYDVKM. CDR3 in amino acids: CASSLGSRTHLPGFSYNEQFF. In DNA, the CDR3 is TGTGCCAGCAGTTTAGGTTCTAGGACCCACTTACCCGGGTTCTCCTACAATGAGCAGTTCTTC.

This clonotype was seen a few times. The J gene is TRBJ2-1, the V gene TRBV4-3, with 15 bases aligning to TRBD2. The CDR3 spans 19 residues. Germline loops: CDR1 LGHNA, CDR2 YSLEER. V lost 0 bases and J lost 1; bases outside the gene matches: 4. CDR3 coding DNA: TGCGCCAGCAGCCAAGATCCTGGACTAGCGGGGGGGTCCTACAATGAGCAGTTCTTC. Amino acids: CASSQDPGLAGGSYNEQFF.

This clonotype has a count of ten or more. The rearrangement uses TRBV20-1 and TRBJ2-4; D not certain. The CDR3 has 14 residues. Germline-derived CDR1 and CDR2 are DFQATT and SNEGSKA (reference sequence). The ends were cut back, 0 bases at V and 0 bases at J, with 6 bases in the middle. This CDR3 is CSARDQLAKNIQYF. In DNA form, the CDR3 reads TGCAGTGCTAGAGATCAACTAGCCAAAAACATTCAGTACTTC.

This clonotype was counted only a few times. The chain has TRBV6-1 and TRBJ2-6; D is unresolved. This CDR3 has 15 amino acids. Trimming removed 4 bases from V and 0 bases from J, with 7 bases in between. The germline V gene encodes CDR1 MNHNS and CDR2 SASEGT. CDR3 nucleotides: TGTGCCAGCAGTGTCTCCGTCTCTGGGGCCAACGTCCTGACTTTC. This sequence encodes CASSVSVSGANVLTF.

This clonotype was seen repeatedly, ten times or more. This sequence joins TRBV27 and TRBJ2-1; D ambiguous. The CDR3 is 16 residues long. Germline lookup yields CDR1 MNHEY and CDR2 SMNVEV (reference sequence). The V and J ends lost 0 bases and 6 bases respectively, with 15 bases between them. The CDR3 region is CASSLSAAATANEQFF. The DNA of the CDR3 is TGTGCCAGCAGTTTATCGGCGGCGGCGACGGCCAATGAGCAGTTCTTC.

The chain couples TRBV28 to TRBJ1-1; a weak D match, TRBD1 (5 bases). This CDR3 region has 13 residues. V lost 6 bases and J 6 bases, leaving 14 bases between the germline ends. Germline CDR1 and CDR2: MDHEN and SYDVKM. CDR3 nucleotide sequence: TGTGCCAGCAGAATTGAAGGGGCGGCTGAAGCTTTCTTT. It encodes CASRIEGAAEAFF. The whole variable domain, remainder taken from reference TRBV28 and TRBJ1-1, is DVKVTQSSRYLVKRTGEKVFLECVQDMDHENMFWYRQDPGLGLRLIYFSYDVKMKEKGDIPEGYSVSREKKERFSLILESASTNQTSMYLCASRIEGAAEAFFGQGTRLTVV.

This clonotype showed up just a few times. The gene calls are TRBV6-1 and TRBJ2-1, with 11 bases lining up with TRBD2. This CDR3 spans 15 amino acids. The germline gives CDR1 MNHNS, CDR2 SASEGT. With V trimmed by 7 bases and J by 6 bases, 8 bases remained unmatched. The CDR3 sequence is CASTSLAGETNEQFF. DNA of the CDR3: TGTGCCAGCACCTCACTAGCGGGAGAAACCAATGAGCAGTTCTTC.

This clonotype was observed at least ten times. The gene calls are TRBV9 and TRBJ2-2; 12 nucleotides line up with TRBD2. Per germline, CDR1 SGDLS and CDR2 YYNGEE. CDR3 length: 17 amino acids. Losses at the gene ends were 0 bases for V and 7 bases for J; bases not matched to a gene: 7. CDR3 in DNA: TGTGCCAGCAGCGTAGGACTAGCGGGAGTCGGTGACGGGGAGCTGTTTTTT. It is translated as CASSVGLAGVGDGELFF.